The subject of this entry is one T cell receptor (beta chain). The specificity of this receptor is unknown. No qualities accompany the bases; no much larger clone lies one base away. Libraries of naive CD8 T cells were built from anywhere between about 17,000 and 1,000,000 sorted cells, with 10%, 30% or 50% of the purified RNA used. Naive CD8 T cells, defined as CD8+CD4-CCR7+CD45RA+, were FACS-sorted into RLT Plus buffer on a BD FACSAria II. Approximately 9 TCR copies' worth of Jurkat RNA were spiked into 20,000-1,000,000 naive CD8 T cell samples to test detection sensitivity. Enrichment of CD8 T cells was done with RosetteSep CD8+ T Cell Enrichment Cocktail plus Ficoll-Paque, and ACK red cell lysis came afterward. Counted from cysteine to phenylalanine, this CDR3 has 17 amino acids. Of all the DNA, just the CDR3 is kept, 51 bases in frame from base 1. From a lookup of the germline V gene (reference sequence), CDR1 and CDR2 are LGHDT and YNNKEL. For this chain, trimming is 0 bases at the V end and 4 bases at the J end, and the number of junction bases without a gene match is 10.

Library creation used PCR. This sample was sequenced with an Illumina HiSeq 4000. Preparation of bulk TCR libraries followed a previously described approach, with the TCR primers listed in Table S5. The Qiagen AllPrep DNA/RNA kit was used to purify total RNA. Reads from multiple sequencing runs of the same library were pooled before analysis. The study's own analysis went as follows. Reads were retained only if an exact TCR constant sequence was present, and the retained reads were trimmed to 150 nt and grouped according to their 12-nt molecular barcodes. Reads within each barcode group were sub-clustered using a 15% Levenshtein threshold, and quality-weighted consensus sequences were constructed for each RNA molecule. Non-functional sequences were excluded, and lower-count sequences lying one edit away from another sequence were also excluded. Based on a fit of two negative binomial distributions, barcode sub-clusters having less than 20% of the maximum read count were discarded. In-frame beta chains were kept once TCRdb had trimmed the public reads at Q25 with fastp and called clones with MiXCR. CDR3 protein duplicates are merged, each entry listing the most common genes and DNA. The authors' filters were not applied to this entry. The sample includes around 460,000 distinct CDR3 sequences, with roughly 23% observed a single time. The leading ten clones occupy about 0.78% of the sample.

The data were obtained in a study of molecular identifiers for immune sequencing clone quantification (dated by TCRdb to 2017 to 2018). About the investigation overall: For a replicate experiment, the RNA from either approximately 20,000 or 98,000 naive CD8 T cells was divided into five aliquots, and four of those aliquots went on to sequencing. This methods study benchmarked molecular-identifier clustering-based TCR repertoire sequencing (MIDCIRS) and TCR RNA copy counting, using CD8 T cells to do so.

The research as a whole found: In CMV-specific effector cells, clones with more than 20 RNA copies accounted for over 97% of molecules, whereas in naive cells such clones accounted for under 1%. A single cell's worth of spiked-in Jurkat TCR RNA was reported detectable even among around 1 million naive CD8 T cells. Naive libraries contained spiked-in Jurkat TCR RNA (approximately ten copies' worth), which is not part of the donor repertoire. The sizes of highly expanded clones could end up underestimated when identical TCR molecules share a barcode. When barcode sub-clustering was left out, chimeric consensus sequences inflated TCR diversity, with chimeras reaching as high as 47%. Modeling estimated about 3 recovered TCR RNA copies per cell, compared with roughly 10 by digital PCR, which implies 30% to 35% capture efficiency.

The source material was naive CD8+ T cells from blood, with Jurkat cell RNA spiked in. The cell subset or site label of this sample denotes: FACS-sorted CD8+CD4-CCR7+CD45RA+ naive T cells. This chain joins TRBV3-1 to TRBJ1-2, with 8 junctional bases fitting TRBD1. The receptor was derived from a human donor in good health. Some libraries in this study had Jurkat cell RNA spiked in. The CDR3 in this case is CASSQDHRQGLGYGYTF. In nucleotides, the sequence is TGTGCCAGCAGCCAAGATCACCGACAGGGGCTTGGCTATGGCTACACCTTC.